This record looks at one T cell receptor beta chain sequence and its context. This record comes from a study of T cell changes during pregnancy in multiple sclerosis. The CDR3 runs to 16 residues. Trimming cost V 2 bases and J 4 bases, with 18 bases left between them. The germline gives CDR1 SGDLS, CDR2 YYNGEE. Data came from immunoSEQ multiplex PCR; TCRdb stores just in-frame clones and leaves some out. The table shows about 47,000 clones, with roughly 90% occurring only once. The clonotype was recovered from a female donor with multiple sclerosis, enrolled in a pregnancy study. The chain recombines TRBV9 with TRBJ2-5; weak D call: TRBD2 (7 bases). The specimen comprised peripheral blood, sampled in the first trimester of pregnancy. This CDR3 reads CASSVAGRGAGETQYF. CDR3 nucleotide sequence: TGTGCCAGCAGCGTCGCGGGCCGGGGGGCTGGAGAGACCCAGTACTTC.